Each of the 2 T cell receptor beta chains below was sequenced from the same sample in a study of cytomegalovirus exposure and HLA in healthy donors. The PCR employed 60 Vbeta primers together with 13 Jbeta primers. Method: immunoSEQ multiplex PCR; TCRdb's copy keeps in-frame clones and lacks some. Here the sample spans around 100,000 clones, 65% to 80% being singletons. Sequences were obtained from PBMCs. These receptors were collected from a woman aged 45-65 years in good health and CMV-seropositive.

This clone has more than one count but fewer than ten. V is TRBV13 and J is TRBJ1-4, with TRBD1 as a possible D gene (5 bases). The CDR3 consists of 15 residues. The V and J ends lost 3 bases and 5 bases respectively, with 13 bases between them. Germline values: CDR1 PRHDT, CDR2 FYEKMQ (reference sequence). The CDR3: CASSFQGIGNEKLFF. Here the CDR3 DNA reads TGTGCCAGCAGCTTCCAGGGTATAGGCAATGAAAAACTGTTTTTT.

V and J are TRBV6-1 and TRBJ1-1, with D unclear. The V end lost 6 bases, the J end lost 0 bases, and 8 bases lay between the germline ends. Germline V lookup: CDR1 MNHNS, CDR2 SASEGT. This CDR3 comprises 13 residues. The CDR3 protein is CASRVRVNTEAFF. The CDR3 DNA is TGTGCCAGCAGAGTCCGGGTGAACACTGAAGCTTTCTTT.